This TCR beta chain was captured in a study of OX40 agonist ivuxolimab in advanced cancers. Study context: Patients in the trial were receiving intravenous ivuxolimab every 2 weeks, at doses of 0.01 to 10 mg/kg.

TCRdb's copy holds only in-frame clones and misses some; the assay was immunoSEQ multiplex PCR. The sample lists approximately 110,000 clones, about nine tenths occurring once. Study-wide results and caveats: Which antigen the expanded peripheral T cells recognized is unknown. Blood T cells, both CD4+ and CD8+, expanded clonally by week 6 at 0.1 to 3.0 mg/kg.

Germline V gene data show CDR1 as SGHTA and CDR2 as FQGNSA. V lost 0 bases and J lost 6, with 8 bases in between. CDR3 length: 13 amino acids. This clone is a singleton in its sample. Its antigen is not known. The TCR sequence derives from an adult with an advanced solid tumor such as melanoma, head and neck, liver or kidney cancer. The V call is TRBV7-2, the J call TRBJ1-1, with D hard to call. This specimen was CD4+ or CD8+ T cells sorted from blood, taken in a trial of the OX40 agonist ivuxolimab. The CDR3: CASSLATGSEAFF. The CDR3 coding sequence is TGTGCCAGCAGCTTAGCAACGGGGTCTGAAGCTTTCTTT.